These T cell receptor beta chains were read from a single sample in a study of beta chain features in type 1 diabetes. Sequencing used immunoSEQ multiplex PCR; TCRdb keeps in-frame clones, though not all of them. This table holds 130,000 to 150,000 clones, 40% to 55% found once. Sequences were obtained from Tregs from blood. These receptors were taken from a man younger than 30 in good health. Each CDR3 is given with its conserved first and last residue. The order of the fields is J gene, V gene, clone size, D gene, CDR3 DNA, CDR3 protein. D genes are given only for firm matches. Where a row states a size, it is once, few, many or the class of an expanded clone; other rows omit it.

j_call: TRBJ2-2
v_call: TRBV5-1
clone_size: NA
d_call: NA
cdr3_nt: TGCGCCAGCAGCTTATCAGGGCTGAAAACCGGGGAGCTGTTTTTT
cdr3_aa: CASSLSGLKTGELFF

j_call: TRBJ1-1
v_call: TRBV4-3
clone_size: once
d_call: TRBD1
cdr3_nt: TGCGCCAGCAGCCATCCTGGACAGGGGTTCCCTGAAGCTTTCTTT
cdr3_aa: CASSHPGQGFPEAFF

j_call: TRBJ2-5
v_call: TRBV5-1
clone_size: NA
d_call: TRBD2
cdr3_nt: TGCGCCAGCCGCTTCGGGGGGGGAGAGACCCAGTACTTC
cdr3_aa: CASRFGGGETQYF

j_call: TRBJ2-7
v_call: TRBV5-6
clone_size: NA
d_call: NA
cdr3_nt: TGTGCCAGCAGCTTGGGAGGAGACCGGCCTGCCGAGCAGTACTTC
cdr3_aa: CASSLGGDRPAEQYF

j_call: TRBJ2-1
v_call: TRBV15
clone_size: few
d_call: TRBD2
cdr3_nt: TGTGCCACCAACAAATGGACTAGCGGGTCTGGCAATGAGCAGTTCTTC
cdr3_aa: CATNKWTSGSGNEQFF

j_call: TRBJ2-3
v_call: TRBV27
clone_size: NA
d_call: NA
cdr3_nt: TGTGCCAGCAATTCCCTTGGTGGGAGCGCAGATACGCAGTATTTT
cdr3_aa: CASNSLGGSADTQYF

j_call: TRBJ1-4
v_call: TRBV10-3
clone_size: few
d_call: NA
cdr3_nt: TGTGCCATCAGTGGTACGGGGGGGGAAAAACTGTTTTTT
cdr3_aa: CAISGTGGEKLFF

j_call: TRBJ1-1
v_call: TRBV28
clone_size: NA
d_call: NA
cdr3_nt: TGTGCCAGCAGTTTATTCAGGGGAGACACTGAAGCTTTCTTT
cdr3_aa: CASSLFRGDTEAFF

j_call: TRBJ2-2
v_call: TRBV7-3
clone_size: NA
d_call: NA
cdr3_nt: TGTGCCAGCAGCTTAATGGGCAGCCTGAACACCGGGGAGCTGTTTTTT
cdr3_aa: CASSLMGSLNTGELFF

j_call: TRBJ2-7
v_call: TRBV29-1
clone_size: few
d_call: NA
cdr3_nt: TGCAGCGTTGTCCTCTTCTACGAGCAGTACTTC
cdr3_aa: CSVVLFYEQYF

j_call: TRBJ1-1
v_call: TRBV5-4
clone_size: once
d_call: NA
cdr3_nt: TGTGCCAGCAGCTTGGCCCCCCTGAGGGTCGCTGAAGCTTTCTTT
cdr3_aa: CASSLAPLRVAEAFF

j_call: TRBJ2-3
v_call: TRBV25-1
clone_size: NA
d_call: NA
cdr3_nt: TGTGCCAGCAAGGCAGGGCCGTCGGATACGCAGTATTTT
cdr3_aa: CASKAGPSDTQYF

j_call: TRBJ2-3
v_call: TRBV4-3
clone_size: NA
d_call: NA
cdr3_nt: TGCGCCAGCAGCCAAGAAGCGGCGGTCTCAGATACGCAGTATTTT
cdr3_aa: CASSQEAAVSDTQYF

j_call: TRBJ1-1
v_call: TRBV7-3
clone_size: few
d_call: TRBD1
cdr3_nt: TGTGCCAGCAGCTCAGGGGGAGGCACTGAAGCTTTCTTT
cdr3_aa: CASSSGGGTEAFF

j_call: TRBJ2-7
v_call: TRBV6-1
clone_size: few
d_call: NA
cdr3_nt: TGTGCCAGCAAAGCGACCTCGGTTGCCTACGAGCAGTACTTC
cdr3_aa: CASKATSVAYEQYF

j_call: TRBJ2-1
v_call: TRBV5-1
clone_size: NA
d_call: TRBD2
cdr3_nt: TGCGCCAGCAGCCCCAGCGGGAGTCTAGGGCAGTTCTTC
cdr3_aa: CASSPSGSLGQFF

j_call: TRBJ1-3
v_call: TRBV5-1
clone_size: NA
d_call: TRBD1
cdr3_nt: TGCGCCAGCAGCTCGGTCGAGAGGGGGCATGGAAACACCATATATTTT
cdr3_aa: CASSSVERGHGNTIYF

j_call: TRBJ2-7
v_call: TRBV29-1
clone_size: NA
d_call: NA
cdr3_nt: TGCAGCGTTGAAGGGGGAGTCTACGAGCAGTACTTC
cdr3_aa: CSVEGGVYEQYF

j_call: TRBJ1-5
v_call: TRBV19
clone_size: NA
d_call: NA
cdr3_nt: TGTGCCAGTAGGCGGCAGATTAATAGCAATCAGCCCCAGCATTTT
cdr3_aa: CASRRQINSNQPQHF

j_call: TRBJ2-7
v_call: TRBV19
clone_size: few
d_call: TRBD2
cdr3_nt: TGTGCCAGTAGTCCCCGGGGAGCGGGGCTCGAGCAGTACTTC
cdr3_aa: CASSPRGAGLEQYF

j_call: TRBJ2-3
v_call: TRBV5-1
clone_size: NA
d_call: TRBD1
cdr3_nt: TGCGCCAGCAGCCTGGACAGGGGGGTGGATACGCAGTATTTT
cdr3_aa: CASSLDRGVDTQYF

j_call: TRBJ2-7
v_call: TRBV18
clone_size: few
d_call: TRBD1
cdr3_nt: TGTGCCAGCTCACCGGGACAGGGGGCCTACGAGCAGTACTTC
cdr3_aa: CASSPGQGAYEQYF

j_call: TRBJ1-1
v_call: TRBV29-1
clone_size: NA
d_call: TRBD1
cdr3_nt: TGCAGCGTTGGCAGGGGGCTTGCCACTGAAGCTTTCTTT
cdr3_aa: CSVGRGLATEAFF

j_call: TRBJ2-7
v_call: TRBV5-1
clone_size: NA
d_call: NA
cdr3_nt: TGCGCCAGCAGCCTCTATAGCGGATACGAGCAGTACTTC
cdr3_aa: CASSLYSGYEQYF

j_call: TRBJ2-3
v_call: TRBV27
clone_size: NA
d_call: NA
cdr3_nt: TGTGCCAGCAGTTTACTAGGCACAGATACGCAGTATTTT
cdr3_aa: CASSLLGTDTQYF

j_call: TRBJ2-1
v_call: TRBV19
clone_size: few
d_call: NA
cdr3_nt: TGTGCCAGTAGTATTTTGGCTAGTAGAGGTGATGAGCAGTTCTTC
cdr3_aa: CASSILASRGDEQFF

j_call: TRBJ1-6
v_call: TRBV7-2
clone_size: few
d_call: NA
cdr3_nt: TGTGCCAGCAGCTTGAGGGGATTACAGGGATCCTATAATTCACCCCTCCACTTT
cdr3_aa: CASSLRGLQGSYNSPLHF

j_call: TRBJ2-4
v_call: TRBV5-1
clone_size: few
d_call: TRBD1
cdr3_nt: TGCGCCAGCAGCTTAGACAGGGTGAGAAACATTCAGTACTTC
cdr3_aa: CASSLDRVRNIQYF

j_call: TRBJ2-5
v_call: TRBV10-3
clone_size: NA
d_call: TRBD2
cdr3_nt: TGTGCCATCAGCGGGAGCGGGACTAGCGGGTCCGGGGAGACCCAGTACTTC
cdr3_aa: CAISGSGTSGSGETQYF

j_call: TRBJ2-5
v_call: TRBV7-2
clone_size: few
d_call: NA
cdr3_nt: TGTGCCAGCAGCTTAGGGACAGAACAAGAGACCCAGTACTTC
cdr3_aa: CASSLGTEQETQYF

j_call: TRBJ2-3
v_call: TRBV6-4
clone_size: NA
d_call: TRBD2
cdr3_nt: TGTGCCAGCTCAGCGGGGTACACAGATACGCAGTATTTT
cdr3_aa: CASSAGYTDTQYF

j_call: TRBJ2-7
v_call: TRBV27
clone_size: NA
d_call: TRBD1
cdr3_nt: TGTGCCAGCAGTACTCCCGGGACAGGGACCTACGAGCAGTACTTC
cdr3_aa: CASSTPGTGTYEQYF

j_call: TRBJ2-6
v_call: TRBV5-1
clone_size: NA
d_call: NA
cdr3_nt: TGCGCCAGCAGCAGAACAACAGGGCCGCTCTCTGGGGCCAACGTCCTGACTTTC
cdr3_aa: CASSRTTGPLSGANVLTF

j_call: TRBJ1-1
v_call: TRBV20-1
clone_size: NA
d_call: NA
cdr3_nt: TGCAGTGTCAGGGTTAACACTGAAGCTTTCTTT
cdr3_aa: CSVRVNTEAFF

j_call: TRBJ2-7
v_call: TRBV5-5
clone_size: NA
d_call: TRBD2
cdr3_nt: TGTGCCAGCAGCTTGCGGGCTGGGCCAGCGGGAGGCGAGCAGTACTTC
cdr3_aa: CASSLRAGPAGGEQYF

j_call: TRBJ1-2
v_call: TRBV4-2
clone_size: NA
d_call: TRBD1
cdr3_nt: TGTGCCAGCAGCTCAAGTCTTGGGACAGCCGGAGCTAACTATGGCTACACCTTC
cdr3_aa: CASSSSLGTAGANYGYTF

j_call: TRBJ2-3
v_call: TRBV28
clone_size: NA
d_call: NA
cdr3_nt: TGTGCCAGCAGCGGGAGCTCAGATACGCAGTATTTT
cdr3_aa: CASSGSSDTQYF

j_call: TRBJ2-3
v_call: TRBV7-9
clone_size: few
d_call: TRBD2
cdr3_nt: TGTGCCAGCAGCTTCAAGGGGAATGCGGGGGGCACAGATACGCAGTATTTT
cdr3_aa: CASSFKGNAGGTDTQYF

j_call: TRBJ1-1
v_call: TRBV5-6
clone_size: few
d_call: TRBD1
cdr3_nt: TGTGCCAGCAGCTTGGTGGGACAGGGAATGAACACTGAAGCTTTCTTT
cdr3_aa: CASSLVGQGMNTEAFF

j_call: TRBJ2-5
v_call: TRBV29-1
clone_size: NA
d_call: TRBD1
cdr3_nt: TGCAGCGTCCGGGACAGGGGTTCGGAGACCCAGTACTTC
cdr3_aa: CSVRDRGSETQYF

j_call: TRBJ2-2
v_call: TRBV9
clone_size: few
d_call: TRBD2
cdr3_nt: TGTGCCAGCAGACGACTAGCGGGAGGATCCGGGGAGCTGTTTTTT
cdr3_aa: CASRRLAGGSGELFF